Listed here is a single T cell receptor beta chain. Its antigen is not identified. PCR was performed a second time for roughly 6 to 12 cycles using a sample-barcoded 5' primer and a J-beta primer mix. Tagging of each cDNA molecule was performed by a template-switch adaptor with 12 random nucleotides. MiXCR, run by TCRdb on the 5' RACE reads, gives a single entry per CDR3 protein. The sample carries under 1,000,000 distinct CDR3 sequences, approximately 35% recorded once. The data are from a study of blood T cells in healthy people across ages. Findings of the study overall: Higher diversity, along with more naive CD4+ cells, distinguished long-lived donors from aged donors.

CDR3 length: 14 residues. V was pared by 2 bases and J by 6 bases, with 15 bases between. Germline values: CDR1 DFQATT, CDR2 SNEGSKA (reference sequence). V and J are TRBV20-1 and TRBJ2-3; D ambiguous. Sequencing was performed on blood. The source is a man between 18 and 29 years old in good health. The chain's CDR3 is CSARTSDRRDTQYF. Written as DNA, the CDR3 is TGCAGTGCTAGAACCAGCGACCGACGGGATACGCAGTATTTT.